These T cell receptor beta chains were read from a single sample in a study of early T cells in non-severe SARS-CoV-2 infection. TCRdb ran MiXCR on the 5' RACE reads and lists one entry per CDR3 protein. Here the sample spans 25,000 to 30,000 distinct CDR3 sequences, 5% being singletons. The source material was whole blood. The receptors come from an adult who was a healthcare worker with PCR-confirmed SARS-CoV-2 infection or an uninfected control (not recorded which). CDR3s leave out the opening cysteine and the closing phenylalanine or tryptophan.

TRBV5-1,TRBJ2-5,ASSKGQQETQY
TRBV11-2,TRBJ2-3,ASSLGVSTSTDTQY
TRBV29-1,TRBJ2-7,SVDLPSSYEQY
TRBV7-2,TRBJ2-3,ASTNPGQGVDTQY
TRBV29-1,TRBJ1-3,SVDPGTPSGNTIY
TRBV7-2,TRBJ1-5,ASSLGGFGNQPQH
TRBV5-1,TRBJ2-2,ASSFSQRETGELF
TRBV12-3/TRBV12-4,TRBJ1-3,ASSPTGLPSGNTIY
TRBV5-5,TRBJ2-1,ASSRRDSDSNNEQF
TRBV29-1,TRBJ1-1,SVDPYLGAPQ
TRBV6-5,TRBJ2-2,ASRDRLAGFSGGELF
TRBV6-2/TRBV6-3,TRBJ1-3,ASSSNRPTIY
TRBV28,TRBJ1-4,ASSFSTGTGLEKLF
TRBV10-3,TRBJ2-7,AISELYEQY
TRBV20-1,TRBJ1-2,SGQGEGGYGYT
TRBV12-3/TRBV12-4,TRBJ2-7,ASSLSGAYEQY
TRBV6-1,TRBJ1-1,ASSRASDGTEAF
TRBV20-1,TRBJ2-1,SATTSGSDRNWGNEQF
TRBV12-3/TRBV12-4,TRBJ1-3,ASSIGPGNTIY
TRBV10-3,TRBJ1-2,AISEDRNYGYT
TRBV13,TRBJ1-6,ASSLVGPSPLH
TRBV7-8,TRBJ2-3,ASSPQGYLDTQY
TRBV5-1,TRBJ1-6,ASSLSVGDRHSPLH
TRBV10-2,TRBJ1-2,ASTNEASGYT
TRBV7-2,TRBJ2-7,ASSRSTNGGYEQY
TRBV6-4,TRBJ2-1,ASSDSDYNEQF
TRBV3-1,TRBJ1-1,ASSHTGKLNTEAF
TRBV12-3/TRBV12-4,TRBJ2-7,ASSLGFREQY
TRBV19,TRBJ2-7,ASSDRDYEQY
TRBV2,TRBJ1-4,ASSEISTEKLF
TRBV6-1,TRBJ1-6,ASSEGSALH
TRBV5-1,TRBJ2-3,ASSLVGTLAGGIDTQY
TRBV6-1,TRBJ1-5,ASREDKGGISNQPQH
TRBV7-2,TRBJ2-4,ASSLGGKNIQY
TRBV7-2,TRBJ2-3,ASSQSGVIGDTQY
TRBV5-1,TRBJ2-5,ASSPRWPGEETQY
TRBV7-8,TRBJ2-3,ASSFFLPTDTQY
TRBV10-3,TRBJ1-5,AISESRAGTGDQPQH
TRBV29-1,TRBJ1-2,SVWTGEGGYT
TRBV5-6,TRBJ1-4,ASSLPGQGNEKLF
TRBV28,TRBJ2-5,ASSILAGGKTQY
TRBV4-2,TRBJ2-1,ASSQGGSADSYNEQF
TRBV7-2,TRBJ2-7,ASSTTYEQY
TRBV3-1,TRBJ1-1,ASSQAIAGTEAF
TRBV3-1,TRBJ2-1,ASSQRARPGTGDNEQF
TRBV18,TRBJ2-7,ASSPLPSGRTYEQY
TRBV7-9,TRBJ2-5,ASSHGAIQETQY
TRBV7-2,TRBJ1-2,ASSLDYRGQYGYT
TRBV2,TRBJ2-5,ASSVRKETQY
TRBV19,TRBJ2-2,ASSIGRDTGELF
TRBV29-1,TRBJ2-1,SVVDTNSYNEQF
TRBV5-8,TRBJ1-2,ASSFGSNYGYT
TRBV5-8,TRBJ1-5,ASSFGTSNQPQH
TRBV4-1,TRBJ1-1,ASSLRTGLNTEAF
TRBV28,TRBJ2-3,ASSWSSTDTQY